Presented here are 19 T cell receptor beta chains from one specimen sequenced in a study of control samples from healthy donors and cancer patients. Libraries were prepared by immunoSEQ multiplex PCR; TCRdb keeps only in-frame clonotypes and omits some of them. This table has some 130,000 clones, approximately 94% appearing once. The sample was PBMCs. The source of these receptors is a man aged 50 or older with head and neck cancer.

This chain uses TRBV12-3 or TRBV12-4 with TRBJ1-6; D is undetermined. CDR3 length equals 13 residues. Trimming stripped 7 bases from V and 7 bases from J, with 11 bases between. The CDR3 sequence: CASTLQVNSPLHF. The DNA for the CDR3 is TGTGCCAGCACCCTTCAGGTGAATTCACCCCTCCACTTT.

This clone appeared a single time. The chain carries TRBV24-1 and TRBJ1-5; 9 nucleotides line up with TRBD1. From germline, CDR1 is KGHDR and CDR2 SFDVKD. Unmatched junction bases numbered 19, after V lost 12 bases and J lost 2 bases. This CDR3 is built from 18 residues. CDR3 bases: TGTGCCGCCCGCGCGACAACAGGGGGCGTTTATTGCAATCAGCCCCAGCATTTT. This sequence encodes CAARATTGGVYCNQPQHF.

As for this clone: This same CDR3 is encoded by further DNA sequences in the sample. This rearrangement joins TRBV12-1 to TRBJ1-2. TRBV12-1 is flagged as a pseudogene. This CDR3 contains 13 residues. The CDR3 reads CASSLKYNYGYTF. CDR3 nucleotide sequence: TGTGCCAGCAGCTTAAAGTATAACTATGGCTACACCTTC.

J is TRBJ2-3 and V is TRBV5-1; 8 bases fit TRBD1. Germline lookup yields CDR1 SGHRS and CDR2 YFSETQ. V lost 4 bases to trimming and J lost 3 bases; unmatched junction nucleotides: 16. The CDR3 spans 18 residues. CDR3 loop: CASSPWGAGTGGTDTQYF. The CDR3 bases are TGCGCCAGCAGCCCGTGGGGGGCCGGAACAGGGGGTACAGATACGCAGTATTTT.

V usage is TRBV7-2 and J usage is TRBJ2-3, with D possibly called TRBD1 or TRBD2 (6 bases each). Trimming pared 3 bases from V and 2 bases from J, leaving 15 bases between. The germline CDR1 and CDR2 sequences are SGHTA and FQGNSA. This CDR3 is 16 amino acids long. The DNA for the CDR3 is TGTGCCAGCAGCTTGAGGGGGGACTTGGACACAGATACGCAGTATTTT. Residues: CASSLRGDLDTDTQYF.

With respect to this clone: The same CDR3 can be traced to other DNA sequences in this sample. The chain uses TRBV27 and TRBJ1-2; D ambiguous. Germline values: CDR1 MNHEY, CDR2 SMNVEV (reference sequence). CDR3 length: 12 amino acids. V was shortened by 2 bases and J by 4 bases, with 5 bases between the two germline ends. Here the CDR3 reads CASSLAGYGYTF. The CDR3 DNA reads TGTGCCAGCAGTTTAGCGGGCTATGGCTACACCTTC.

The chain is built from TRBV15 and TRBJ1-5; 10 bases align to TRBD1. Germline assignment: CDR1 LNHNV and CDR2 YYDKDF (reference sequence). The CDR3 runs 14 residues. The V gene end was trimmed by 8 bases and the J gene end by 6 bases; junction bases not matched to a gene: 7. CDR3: CATPRDRGTQPQHF. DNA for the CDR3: TGTGCCACCCCCCGGGACAGGGGCACTCAGCCCCAGCATTTT.

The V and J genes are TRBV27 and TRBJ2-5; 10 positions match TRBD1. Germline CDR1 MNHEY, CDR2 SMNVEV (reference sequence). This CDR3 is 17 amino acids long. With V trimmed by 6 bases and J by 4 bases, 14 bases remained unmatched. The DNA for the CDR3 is TGTGCCAGCAGACAAACCCCCATCCGGGACAGGGGAGAGACCCAGTACTTC. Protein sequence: CASRQTPIRDRGETQYF.

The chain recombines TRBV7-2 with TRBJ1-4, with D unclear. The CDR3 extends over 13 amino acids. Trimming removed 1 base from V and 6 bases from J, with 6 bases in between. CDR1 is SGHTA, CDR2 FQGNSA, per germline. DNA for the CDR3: TGTGCCAGCAGCTTAGGAGGGTATGAAAAACTGTTTTTT. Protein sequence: CASSLGGYEKLFF.

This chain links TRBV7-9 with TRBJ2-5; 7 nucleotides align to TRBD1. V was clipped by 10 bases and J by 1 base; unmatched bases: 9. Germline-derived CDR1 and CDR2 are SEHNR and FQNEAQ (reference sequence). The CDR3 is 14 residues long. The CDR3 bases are TGTGCCACCATACATACAGGGGTCCAAGAGACCCAGTACTTC. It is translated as CATIHTGVQETQYF.

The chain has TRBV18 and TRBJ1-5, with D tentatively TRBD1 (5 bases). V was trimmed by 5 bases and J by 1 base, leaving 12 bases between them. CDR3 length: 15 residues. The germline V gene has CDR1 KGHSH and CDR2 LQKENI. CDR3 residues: CASSELGTSNQPQHF. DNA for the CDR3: TGTGCCAGCTCAGAATTAGGGACGAGCAATCAGCCCCAGCATTTT.

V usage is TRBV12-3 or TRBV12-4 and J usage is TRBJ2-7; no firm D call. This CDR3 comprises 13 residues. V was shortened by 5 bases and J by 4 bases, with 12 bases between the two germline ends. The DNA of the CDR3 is TGTGCCAGCAGTCCGCCGGGTCTATACGAGCAGTACTTC. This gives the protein CASSPPGLYEQYF.

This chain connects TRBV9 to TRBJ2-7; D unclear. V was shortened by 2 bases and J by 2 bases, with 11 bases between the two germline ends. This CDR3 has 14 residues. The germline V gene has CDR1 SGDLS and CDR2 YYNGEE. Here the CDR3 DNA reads TGTGCCAGCAGCGTGAGTGCTACAACCTACGAGCAGTACTTC. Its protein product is CASSVSATTYEQYF. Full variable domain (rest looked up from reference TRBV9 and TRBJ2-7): DSGVTQTPKHLITATGQRVTLRCSPRSGDLSVYWYQQSLDQGLQFLIQYYNGEERAKGNILERFSAQQFPDLHSELNLSSLELGDSALYFCASSVSATTYEQYFGPGTRLTVT.

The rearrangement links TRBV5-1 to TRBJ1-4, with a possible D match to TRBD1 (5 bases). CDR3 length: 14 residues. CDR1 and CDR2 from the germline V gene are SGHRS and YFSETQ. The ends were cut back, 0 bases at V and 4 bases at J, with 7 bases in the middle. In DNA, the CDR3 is TGCGCCAGCAGCTTGGGACAGAGTAATGAAAAACTGTTTTTT. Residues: CASSLGQSNEKLFF.

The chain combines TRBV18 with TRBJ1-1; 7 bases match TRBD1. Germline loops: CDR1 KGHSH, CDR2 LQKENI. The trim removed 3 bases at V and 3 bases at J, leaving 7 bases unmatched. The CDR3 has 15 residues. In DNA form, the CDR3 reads TGTGCCAGCTCACCGATGGGACAGCTACACACTGAAGCTTTCTTT. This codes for CASSPMGQLHTEAFF.

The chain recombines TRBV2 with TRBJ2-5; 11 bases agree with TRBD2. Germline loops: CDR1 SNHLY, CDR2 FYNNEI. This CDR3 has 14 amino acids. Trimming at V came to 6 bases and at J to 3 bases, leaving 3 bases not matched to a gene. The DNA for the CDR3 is TGTGCCAGCAGCGGGACTAGCGGAAAAGAGACCCAGTACTTC. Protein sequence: CASSGTSGKETQYF.

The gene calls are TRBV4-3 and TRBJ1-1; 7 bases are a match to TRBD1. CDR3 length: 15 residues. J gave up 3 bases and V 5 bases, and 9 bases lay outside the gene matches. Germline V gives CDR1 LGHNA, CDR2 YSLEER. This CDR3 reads CASSLDRDDDTEAFF. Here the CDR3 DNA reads TGCGCCAGCAGCTTAGACAGGGACGATGACACTGAAGCTTTCTTT.

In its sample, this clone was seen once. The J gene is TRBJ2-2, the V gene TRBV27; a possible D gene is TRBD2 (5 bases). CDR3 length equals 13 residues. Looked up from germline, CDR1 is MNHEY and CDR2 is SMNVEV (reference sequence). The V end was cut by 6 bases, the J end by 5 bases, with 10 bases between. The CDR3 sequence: CASRVLGTGELFF. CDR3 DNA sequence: TGTGCCAGCAGAGTACTAGGTACCGGGGAGCTGTTTTTT.

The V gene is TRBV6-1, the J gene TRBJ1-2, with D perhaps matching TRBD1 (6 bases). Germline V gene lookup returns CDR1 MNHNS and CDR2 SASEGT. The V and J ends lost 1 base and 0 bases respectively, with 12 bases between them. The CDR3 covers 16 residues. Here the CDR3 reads CASSEGRGRPNYGYTF. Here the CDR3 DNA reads TGTGCCAGCAGTGAAGGCAGGGGCCGCCCTAACTATGGCTACACCTTC.